Given below is one TCR beta chain in context. The record originates from a study of blood T cell repertoires in COVID-19. Study in general: Spain, Italy and the United States supplied samples that represented acute and convalescent COVID-19. T cells, B-cell-depleted T cells, or PBMCs supplied cDNA or gDNA.

Enrollment of patients from Seattle took place during active infection, with longitudinal follow-up. Authors' data handling: Estimation of nucleated cell counts was performed using reference gene primer amplification. Sequenced by immunoSEQ multiplex PCR; TCRdb stores in-frame clones only, minus some. The DNA gave D and trimming, while V, J and clone size come from that table. The data contain more than 200,000 clones, about nine tenths of them singletons. Germline CDR1 and CDR2: MGHDK and SYGVNS. Trimming removed 3 bases at V and 7 bases at J, with 9 bases between. This CDR3 spans 13 amino acids. V usage is TRBV25-1 and J usage is TRBJ2-2, with D perhaps matching TRBD2 (6 bases). The receptor was derived from a woman in her 30s with COVID-19, enrolled during active disease. The sample comprised peripheral blood. The DNA of the CDR3 is TGTGCCAGCAGTGACAGGCGGGGCGGGGAGCTGTTTTTT. Translated: CASSDRRGGELFF.